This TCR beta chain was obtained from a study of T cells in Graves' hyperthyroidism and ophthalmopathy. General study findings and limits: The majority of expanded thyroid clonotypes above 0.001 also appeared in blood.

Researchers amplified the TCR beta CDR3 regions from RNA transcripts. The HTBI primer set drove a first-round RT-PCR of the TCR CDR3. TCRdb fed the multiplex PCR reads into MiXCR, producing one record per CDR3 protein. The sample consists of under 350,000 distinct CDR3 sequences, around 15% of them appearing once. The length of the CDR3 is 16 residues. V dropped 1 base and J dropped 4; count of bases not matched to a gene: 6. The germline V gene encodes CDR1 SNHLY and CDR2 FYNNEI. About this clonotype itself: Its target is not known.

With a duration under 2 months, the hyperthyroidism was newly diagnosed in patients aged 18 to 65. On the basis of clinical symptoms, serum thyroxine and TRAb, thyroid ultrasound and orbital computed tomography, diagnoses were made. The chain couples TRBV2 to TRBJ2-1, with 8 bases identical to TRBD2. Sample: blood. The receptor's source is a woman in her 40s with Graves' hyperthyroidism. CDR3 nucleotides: TGTGCCAGCAGTGAAGATTCGGGAGGGTGGTACAATGAGCAGTTCTTC. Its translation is CASSEDSGGWYNEQFF.